This TCR beta chain comes out of a study of blood T cell repertoires in COVID-19. As for the study in general: Collection of acute and convalescent COVID-19 samples took place in the United States, Italy and Spain. Sources were T cells, B-cell-depleted T cells, or PBMCs; the material itself was cDNA or gDNA.

How the authors handled the data: Cell counts per sample came from amplifying reference gene primers. The assay was immunoSEQ multiplex PCR, and TCRdb's table has in-frame clones only and misses some. V and J calls and clone size follow that table, whereas D and trimming were derived from the DNA. The profile shows tens of thousands of clones, around 89% of them singletons. Trimming at V came to 6 bases and at J to 3 bases, leaving 9 bases not matched to a gene. From germline, CDR1 is LNHDA and CDR2 SQIVND (reference sequence). This CDR3 contains 15 residues. The sequenced sample consisted of peripheral blood. The sequence was collected from a man between 45 and 60 years old with active COVID-19. The chain links TRBV19 to TRBJ2-7, with 9 bases identical to TRBD2. Written as DNA, the CDR3 is TGTGCCAGTAGGCCGGGACTAGCTGCCGTCTACGAGCAGTACTTC. Translation: CASRPGLAAVYEQYF.